Each of the 19 T cell receptor beta chains below was sequenced from the same sample in a study of beta chain features in type 1 diabetes. Isolated RNA was reverse transcribed in full, so expressed TCRB transcripts were sequenced. Clones were sequenced by immunoSEQ multiplex PCR, and TCRdb holds only the in-frame ones, with some missing. Counted here are 200,000 to 250,000 clones, 25% to 35% occurring once; the ten biggest clones make up 3.5% to 4.5%. The sequenced sample consisted of central memory CD4+ T cells from blood. These receptors originate from a man younger than 40 in good health.

In this sample, this clone turned up a few times. Within the sample, other DNA sequences also encode this same CDR3. V is TRBV7-2 and J is TRBJ2-7, with D perhaps matching TRBD1 (5 bases). CDR3 size: 12 residues. The V end lost 4 bases, the J end lost 3 bases, and 7 bases lay between the germline ends. Per the germline V gene, CDR1 is SGHTA and CDR2 is FQGNSA. CDR3 bases: TGTGCCAGCAGCTCTCAGGGCTACGAGCAGTACTTC. It encodes CASSSQGYEQYF. The complete variable domain, with remaining parts taken from reference TRBV7-2 and TRBJ2-7, reads GAGVSQSPSNKVTEKGKDVELRCDPISGHTALYWYRQSLGQGLEFLIYFQGNSAPDKSGLPSDRFSAERTGGSVSTLTIQRTQQEDSAVYLCASSSQGYEQYFGPGTRLTVT.

This clone has a handful of counts. The V and J genes are TRBV5-1 and TRBJ2-1; the D call may be TRBD1 or TRBD2 (5 bases each). V was clipped by 0 bases and J by 0 bases, with 10 bases between them. Germline CDR1 reads SGHRS; CDR2 reads YFSETQ. The CDR3 totals 16 residues. CDR3 nucleotides: TGCGCCAGCAGCTTGGAAGGGGAGAGCTCCTACAATGAGCAGTTCTTC. It codes for CASSLEGESSYNEQFF. The entire variable domain, with the rest obtained from reference TRBV5-1 and TRBJ2-1, is as follows: KAGVTQTPRYLIKTRGQQVTLSCSPISGHRSVSWYQQTPGQGLQFLFEYFSETQRNKGNFPGRFSGRQFSNSRSEMNVSTLELGDSALYLCASSLEGESSYNEQFFGPGTRLTVL.

This clone was recorded a few times. The CDR3 DNA reads TGTGCCAGCAGTTTAGGGCTAGCTCGGGGTGAAGCACCCCTCCACTTT. Its protein is CASSLGLARGEAPLHF. This rearrangement joins TRBV27 to TRBJ1-6; the D is unclear. This CDR3 region has 16 residues. Trimming took 2 bases from V and 11 from J, leaving 19 bases between them. The V gene's germline CDR1 is MNHEY and CDR2 SMNVEV (reference sequence).

The genes are TRBV25-1 and TRBJ1-2; TRBD1 is a possible D gene (6 bases). The CDR3 extends over 13 amino acids. Trimming shortened V by 5 bases and J by 2 bases, and 9 bases separated the two germline ends. Looked up from germline, CDR1 is MGHDK and CDR2 is SYGVNS. The DNA of the CDR3 is TGTGCCAGCAGTCAAACAGGGAACTATGGCTACACCTTC. It is translated as CASSQTGNYGYTF.

This clone has just a few counts. V is TRBV11-3 and J is TRBJ2-3; 10 nucleotides agree with TRBD2. From germline, CDR1 is SGHNT and CDR2 YENEEA. This CDR3 spans 16 amino acids. V was pared by 1 base and J by 2 bases, with 3 bases of the junction left unmatched. DNA for the CDR3: TGTGCCAGCAGCTTAGCTAGCGGGGGATACACAGATACGCAGTATTTT. Translated: CASSLASGGYTDTQYF.

The chain employs TRBV9 and TRBJ2-2; no firm D call. CDR1 SGDLS and CDR2 YYNGEE come from the germline V gene. V lost 0 bases to trimming and J lost 3 bases, with 6 bases between them. CDR3 length equals 14 residues. The CDR3 is CASSVVLDTGELFF. The CDR3 DNA reads TGTGCCAGCAGCGTAGTGCTCGACACCGGGGAGCTGTTTTTT.

This clone was counted once. This rearrangement joins TRBV7-2 to TRBJ2-5; TRBD2 matches at 9 bases. With V trimmed by 4 bases and J by 4 bases, 10 bases remained unmatched. Germline loops: CDR1 SGHTA, CDR2 FQGNSA. The CDR3 consists of 16 residues. The CDR3 DNA follows: TGTGCCAGCAGCTCGAGGGCTAGCGGGGAAGGAGAGACCCAGTACTTC. The encoded protein is CASSSRASGEGETQYF.

A few counts support this clone. The gene calls are TRBV6-1 and TRBJ2-5; 10 bases agree with TRBD2. The ends lost 5 bases at V and 5 bases at J; junction bases unmatched: 8. The CDR3 contains 15 residues. The germline V gene encodes CDR1 MNHNS and CDR2 SASEGT. The CDR3 protein is CASSWTSGGGETQYF. The CDR3 nucleotides read TGTGCCAGCAGTTGGACTAGCGGAGGGGGGGAGACCCAGTACTTC.

The genes are TRBV5-5 and TRBJ2-5; TRBD1 aligns across 12 bases. CDR3 length equals 15 residues. Germline V lookup: CDR1 SGHKS, CDR2 YYEKEE (reference sequence). With 4 bases clipped from V and 5 bases from J, the junction kept 6 bases outside the gene matches. For the CDR3, the DNA is TGTGCCAGCAGCCTGGGGACAGGGGGCTATGAGACCCAGTACTTC. This codes for CASSLGTGGYETQYF.

The table lists this clone with a few counts. V usage is TRBV6-6 and J usage is TRBJ1-1; 8 bases align to TRBD1. The V gene end was trimmed by 0 bases and the J gene end by 11 bases; junction bases not matched to a gene: 2. The length of the CDR3 is 12 residues. The germline V gene encodes CDR1 MNHNY and CDR2 SVGAGI (reference sequence). The CDR3 region is CASSYSTGEAFF. CDR3 in DNA: TGTGCCAGCAGTTACTCGACAGGGGAGGCTTTCTTT.

The chain has TRBV5-1 and TRBJ1-5; 9 bases fit TRBD1. The V and J ends lost 4 bases and 7 bases, in that order; junction bases with no gene match: 3. This CDR3 is built from 13 residues. CDR1 and CDR2 from the germline V gene are SGHRS and YFSETQ. CDR3 coding DNA: TGCGCCAGCAGCGCCGGGACAGGGCAGCCCCAGCATTTT. It specifies CASSAGTGQPQHF.

The V and J genes are TRBV9 and TRBJ2-1, with TRBD2 identical over 9 bases. The ends lost 0 bases at V and 7 bases at J; junction bases unmatched: 11. CDR1 SGDLS and CDR2 YYNGEE come from the germline V gene. CDR3 length: 17 residues. CDR3 DNA: TGTGCCAGCAGCGTAGGGAACCAGCGGGAGGTCGGGAATGAGCAGTTCTTC. It translates to CASSVGNQREVGNEQFF.

This chain connects TRBV30 to TRBJ1-1; no clear D gene. The CDR3 sequence is 13 residues long. Trimming took 0 bases from V and 6 from J, leaving 11 bases between them. CDR1 and CDR2 from the germline V gene are GTSNPN and SVGIG (reference sequence). The CDR3 nucleotides are TGTGCCTGGAGTGTTAAAGGAGCTCCTGAAGCTTTCTTT. Translation gives CAWSVKGAPEAFF.

This clone was counted between two and nine times. This chain links TRBV11-2 with TRBJ1-1; D is uncertain. The CDR3 sequence is 12 residues long. Germline V gene sequence: CDR1 SGHAT, CDR2 FQNNGV. The ends were cut back, 0 bases at V and 4 bases at J, with 3 bases in the middle. The DNA for the CDR3 is TGTGCCAGCAGCTTAGAAGTCACTGAAGCTTTCTTT. Translation: CASSLEVTEAFF.

The gene calls are TRBV5-4 and TRBJ2-2; possible D gene TRBD2, 7 bases. Trimming shortened V by 1 base and J by 3 bases, and 10 bases separated the two germline ends. This CDR3 has 15 residues. Germline lookup yields CDR1 SGHNT and CDR2 YYREEE (reference sequence). The CDR3 sequence is CASSLPGGDTGELFF. CDR3 DNA: TGTGCCAGCAGCTTGCCGGGGGGCGACACCGGGGAGCTGTTTTTT.

A few counts support this clone. J is TRBJ2-6 and V is TRBV28, with no clear D. This CDR3 contains 12 residues. Trimming stripped 7 bases from V and 2 bases from J, with 3 bases between. CDR1 and CDR2 (germline): MDHEN, SYDVKM. CDR3 region: CASTPGANVLTF. DNA for the CDR3: TGTGCCAGCACCCCTGGGGCCAACGTCCTGACTTTC.

The chain has TRBV27 and TRBJ2-5; 7 bases are a match to TRBD2. The CDR3 contains 13 residues. Germline values: CDR1 MNHEY, CDR2 SMNVEV (reference sequence). With V trimmed by 6 bases and J by 9 bases, 10 bases remained unmatched. As DNA, the CDR3 is TGTGCCAGCAGCCCCGGACTAGTCGGTCCCCAGTACTTC. This codes for CASSPGLVGPQYF.

This chain uses TRBV7-2 with TRBJ2-1; D is perhaps TRBD1 (5 bases). The germline CDR1 and CDR2 sequences are SGHTA and FQGNSA. The CDR3 loop spans 14 amino acids. Trimming cost V 8 bases and J 6 bases, with 17 bases left between them. For the CDR3, the DNA is TGTGCCAGCGGATCAAACAGGAAAGGCAATGAGCAGTTCTTC. Protein sequence: CASGSNRKGNEQFF.

This clone was observed a few times. V and J are TRBV27 and TRBJ1-4; 7 bases are shared with TRBD1. CDR1 and CDR2 (germline): MNHEY, SMNVEV (reference sequence). The CDR3 sequence is 14 residues long. V trimming: 6 bases; J trimming: 4 bases; junction bases outside the gene matches: 5. CDR3 region: CASRRTGGNEKLFF. CDR3 nucleotide sequence: TGTGCCAGCAGGAGGACAGGAGGTAATGAAAAACTGTTTTTT. Filled out from reference TRBV27 and TRBJ1-4, the complete variable domain reads EAQVTQNPRYLITVTGKKLTVTCSQNMNHEYMSWYRQDPGLGLRQIYYSMNVEVTDKGDVPEGYKVSRKEKRNFPLILESPSPNQTSLYFCASRRTGGNEKLFFGSGTQLSVL.